The subject of this entry is one T cell receptor (beta chain). In its sample, this clone was seen a few times. The specificity of this receptor is unknown. Within one base of it there is no much larger clone, and no base qualities were kept. Reading the germline V gene gives CDR1 LGHNA and CDR2 YNFKEQ. From cysteine to phenylalanine, the CDR3 is 15 amino acids long. The retained sequence is limited to the CDR3, 45 bases, with the frame set at the first base. V is reduced by 4 bases and J by 4 bases, leaving a spacing of 16 bases between them. This sample is part of a study of cytomegalovirus exposure and HLA in healthy donors (dated by TCRdb to 2016 to 2017). Study-level background: In an earlier analysis of fewer than 750 of the donors, about 270 Gb of sequence data and 100 million or so unique TCR beta sequences from 150 million to 200 million T cells were reported. Along with the approximately 700-subject first cohort, a separate validation cohort of about 110 different subjects was used. An earlier analysis of some 500 of the donors applied high-throughput TCR beta sequencing to assess whether each TCR beta V gene segment acted as functional or pseudogenic. Among the roughly 430 genotyped donors, under 90% belonged to the genetic ancestry cluster associated with self-reported Caucasian donors. Among 350 to 400 genotyped donors of the cohort, an average of 235,054 unique TCR beta nucleotide sequences were sequenced per donor, roughly 20% of them non-productive. High-throughput TCR immunosequencing, statistical association of individual TCRs with disease status, and machine learning were combined to predict cytomegalovirus infection status. Using immunosequencing, the study profiled T cell repertoires from 666 subjects and related those repertoires to cytomegalovirus serostatus. The number of typed donors differed by locus: about 620-640 for A, B, C, DRB1 and DQB1; 522 for DQA1; some 590 for DPA1; and some 470 for DPB1. Donor age, sex, ethnicity and CMV serostatus were compiled alongside the repertoire data. Roughly 5 DR-DQ haplotypes were handled as single units for association and clustering, since linkage in the cohort was strong. Class I and class II HLA loci were covered by the typing at four-digit resolution. The study was designed to test whether signatures of past pathogen exposure could be identified by cataloging public T cell receptors. Rather than using new phenotypic data, the later analysis identified candidate immune exposures from TCR beta sequences and from how often those sequences occurred across donors. All discovery cohort repertoires had been generated using a single sequencing platform. A later analysis re-analyzed previously published TCR beta repertoires from about 730 donors and added high-resolution HLA genotyping to study TCR occurrence patterns. About 300 gigabases of sequencing data and around 87 million unique TCR sequences were included in an early release covering around 600 HLA-typed donors. In a later genetic analysis, genome-wide SNP genotypes for about three fifths of the roughly 670 donors were used, and that subset was treated as a discovery cohort.

What the research found in general, with its limitations: Because counts were too low, around 18 rarely observed V segments, including chromosome 9 orphons, were left out of the earlier analysis of approximately 500 of the donors. In an earlier analysis of about 600 of the donors, most TCR beta V segments appeared in productive rearrangements about 87% or about 30% of the time, broadly matching IMGT annotations. Three of the identified cytomegalovirus-associated TCR beta chains were confirmed in vitro to be specific for cytomegalovirus antigens. A later analysis found that HLA-associated TCR beta chains were more clonally expanded and had lower generation probabilities than equally common non-associated chains. Specific HLA alleles were associated with 18,000 or so TCR beta sequences at a false discovery rate of 0.05 in a later analysis. Assigning TCR associations to individual alleles was difficult when HLA alleles, especially DR and DQ, strongly co-occurred. Only TCR beta chains were sequenced in this cohort, and the absence of alpha or paired-chain data limited detectable features. HLA typing was unavailable for some donors at each locus, so association tests used only the typed subset. The authors suggested that the approach could potentially be generalized to other disease states and immunological phenotypes. The sequencing pipeline was judged likely to have produced a cluster of highly shared sequence variants as a technical artifact. The study listed 164 TCR beta chains as associated with cytomegalovirus. For the cohort, immune exposure information was limited to CMV serostatus. In a later analysis, several top co-occurrence clusters were reported to appear linked to parvovirus B19, influenza, CMV and Epstein-Barr virus. Most TCR sequences were observed very rarely across donors, whereas some public TCRs were present in many individuals. Because the 87-base-pair reads could not distinguish some IMGT-functional V segments, including TRBV6-2 and TRBV6-3, those segments were excluded. A further reported finding was that TCR beta sequences accurately predicted the HLA-A and HLA-B alleles for most subjects in the first cohort. Most CMV-associated TCR beta chains appeared to be HLA-restricted in a later analysis, and the HLA associations seemed to be driven largely by CMV exposure. A later genetic analysis reported fewer N-insertions in productive TCRs among donors in an Asian-associated ancestry cluster than the roughly 700-donor mean. Sequencing depth was assumed to be roughly uniform across donors in the presence/absence analyses, though that assumption may not hold. The classifier was reported to diagnose cytomegalovirus status with high specificity and sensitivity in both the original cohort and the validation cohort. In a later analysis, TCR association rates were found to vary across HLA loci, with the most associated TCRs seen for DRB1 alleles and the fewest for HLA-C alleles. An association between a missense DCLRE1C variant and V-gene and J-gene trimming of TCR beta chains was found in a later genetic analysis and replicated in an independent cohort. Correlated functional status among segregating V segments might reflect linkage disequilibrium, but an unknown experimental factor could not be ruled out.

The receptor library was made with the immunoSEQ multiplex PCR assay. For the multiplex PCR, a mixture combining 60 forward primers for TCR Vbeta segments and 13 reverse primers for TCR Jbeta segments was used. Amplification of the CDR3 region of rearranged TCR beta genes was performed with a multiplex PCR assay on genomic DNA. The amplified TCR beta libraries were sequenced on the Illumina HiSeq System as 87-base-pair reads. The study's own analysis went as follows. Across the 500 to 850 repertoires, a later analysis counted tens of millions of unique TCR beta chains, some 11 million of which were shared by at least two donors. Raw reads were error-corrected and collapsed into unique sequences by a nearest-neighbor algorithm in which closely related sequences were merged to remove PCR and sequencing errors. Alignment of CDR3 sequences to IMGT reference sequences was used to assign V, D and J gene segments. For a sequence to be retained, a match of at least six nucleotides was required to both a V gene segment and a J gene segment. A rearrangement was called productive if the CDR3 had no stop codons and remained in frame with V and J, and every other rearrangement was called non-productive. CDR3 was defined according to IMGT convention as the region running from the second conserved V-encoded cysteine to the conserved J-encoded phenylalanine. The earlier analysis of about 500 of the donors excluded sequences that lacked an unambiguous match to a single V gene segment. In an earlier analysis of approximately 590 of the donors, a V segment was called functional when productive rearrangements were above 56.7%, and segregating when the standard deviation between donors exceeded 5%. To diagnose cytomegalovirus status from the catalog of TCR beta chain sequences, a statistical classification framework was built. In a later analysis, V and J genes were assigned by comparing TCR nucleotide sequences against IMGT/GENE-DB human TR gene sequences. Using the TCRdist pipeline, a later analysis assigned CDR3 sequences along with most-parsimonious VDJ recombination scenarios. In a later analysis, each TCR beta chain was defined by its CDR3 amino acid sequence together with its V-gene family, and reads lacking a unique V-gene family were excluded. To address suspected cross-contamination and a sequencing artifact, a later analysis removed over 500 highly shared, low-generation-probability nucleotide sequences. In a later analysis, a clonal expansion index for each public chain was calculated from normalized within-repertoire ranks of inferred template counts. In a later analysis, generation probabilities were computed using a VDJ recombination model fitted to out-of-frame rearrangements, and the results were checked against IGoR. In a later analysis, hypergeometric tests were used to score TCR-TCR, TCR-HLA and TCR-CMV co-occurrence, with a repertoire-size bias correction applied to TCR pairs. In a later analysis, false discovery rates were estimated by permuting HLA or CMV assignments 20 times. A later analysis grouped co-occurring TCRs with DBSCAN, adding TCRdist sequence similarity when clustering within HLA-allele-positive subsets. Repertoires with fewer than 30,000 or more than 120,000 public chains, plus five repertoires with anomalous nucleotide sharing, were excluded from co-occurrence clustering. Not all clones reach the TCRdb copy of this immuneACCESS table, which keeps in-frame sequences only. Checked studies attribute under half of the gap to unresolved V genes and leave the rest unexplained. V, J and clone size derive from that table, while D and trimming were established from the DNA sequence. The sample records 90,000 to 120,000 clones, 76% of which are singletons. In total, the top ten clones hold about 2% of the sample.

The cohort was made up of 500 to 800 healthy bone marrow donors. All cohort members were sampled while nominally healthy, although unrecorded immune exposures were likely present. The donor tested CMV seronegative, placing the donor among the 350 to 400 seronegative members of the cohort. Each donor provided a peripheral blood sample, and peripheral blood mononuclear cells were used for TCR beta sequencing. The Qiagen DNeasy Blood Extraction Kit was used to extract genomic DNA from the blood cell samples. The sequence derives from a man aged 18 to 29 in good health and CMV-seronegative. The sequence joins TRBV4-2 to TRBJ1-1, and the D gene may be TRBD1, 5 bases matching. The sequenced material came from PBMCs. The encoded CDR3 is CASSPGPRVFTEAFF. The DNA sequence is as follows: TGTGCCAGCAGCCCGGGCCCCAGGGTTTTCACTGAAGCTTTCTTT.